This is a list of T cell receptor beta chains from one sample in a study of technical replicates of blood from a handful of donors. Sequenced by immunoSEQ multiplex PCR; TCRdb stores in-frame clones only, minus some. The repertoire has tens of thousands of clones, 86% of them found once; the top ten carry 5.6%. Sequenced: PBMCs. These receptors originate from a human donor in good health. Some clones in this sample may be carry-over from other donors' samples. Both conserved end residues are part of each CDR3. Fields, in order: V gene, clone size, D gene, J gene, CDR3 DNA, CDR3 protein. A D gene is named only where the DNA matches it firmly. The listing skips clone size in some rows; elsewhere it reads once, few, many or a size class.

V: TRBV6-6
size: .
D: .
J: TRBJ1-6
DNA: TGTGCCAGCGGCACAGAATCACGGTCACCCCTCCACTTT
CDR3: CASGTESRSPLHF

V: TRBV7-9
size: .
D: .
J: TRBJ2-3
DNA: TGTGCCAGCAGCTTAGCTGGGGCCTCCTTCACAGATACGCAGTATTTT
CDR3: CASSLAGASFTDTQYF

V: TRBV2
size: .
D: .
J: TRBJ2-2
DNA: TGTGCCAGCACCAGCCGACTTAACACCGGGGAGCTGTTTTTT
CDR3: CASTSRLNTGELFF

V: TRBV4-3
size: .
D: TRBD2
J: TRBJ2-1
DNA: TGCGCCAGCAGCCAACAGGGACTAGCGGGGCCTCTTGGGCAGTTCTTC
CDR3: CASSQQGLAGPLGQFF

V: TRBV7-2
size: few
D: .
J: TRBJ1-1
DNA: TGTGCCAGCAGCTTCGGGGTAGCCACTGAAGCTTTCTTT
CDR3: CASSFGVATEAFF

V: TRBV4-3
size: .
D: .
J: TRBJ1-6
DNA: TGCGCCAGCAGCCAAGTAAGGGGTCGACAGAGAAATTCACCCCTCCACTTT
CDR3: CASSQVRGRQRNSPLHF

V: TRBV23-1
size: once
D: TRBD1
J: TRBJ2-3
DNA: TGCGCCAGCAGTCATGTGGGACAGGGGGGCACAGATACGCAGTATTTT
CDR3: CASSHVGQGGTDTQYF

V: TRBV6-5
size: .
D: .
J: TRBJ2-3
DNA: TGTGCCAGCAGTCCCGACAGAAGCACAGATACGCAGTATTTT
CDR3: CASSPDRSTDTQYF

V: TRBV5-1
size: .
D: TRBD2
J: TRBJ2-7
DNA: TGCGCCAGCAGCTTGGTTACTAGCGGGCTCTACGAGCAGTACTTC
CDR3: CASSLVTSGLYEQYF

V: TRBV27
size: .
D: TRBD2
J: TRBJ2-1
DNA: TGTGCCAGCAGCGAGACTAGCGGGGGGCCGGATGAGCAGTTCTTC
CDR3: CASSETSGGPDEQFF

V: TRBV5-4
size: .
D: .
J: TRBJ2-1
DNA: TGTGCCAGCAGCGGGGGGGCCGGGGAGCAGTTCTTC
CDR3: CASSGGAGEQFF